This entry describes one T cell receptor beta chain. This clone was counted a few times. No antigen is known for it. Base qualities are not provided; no much larger clone lies one nucleotide away. Genomic DNA was isolated using the Qiagen DNeasy kit from unsorted PBMCs as well as from negatively selected CD4+ and CD8+ fractions. TCR beta CDR3 regions were subjected to amplification by immunoSEQ multiplex PCR with primers that anneal to V and J segments. Amplification bias was minimized using a synthetic immune receptor repertoire, and residual bias was removed computationally after sequencing. Per the source publication's procedure: Repertoire diversity was quantified as the Shannon entropy index using custom Python scripts. The unsorted, CD4+ and CD8+ repertoires were each analyzed separately, with the exception of combined analyses, where CD4+ and CD8+ sequences were merged in silico. TCRdb holds this immuneACCESS table with in-frame rearrangements only. Some clones are missing; in checked studies, unresolved V genes explain under half, and the rest has no known cause. Clonal size and the V and J genes are those of that table, whereas D and trimming came from the DNA. Here the sample has about 30,000 clones; about 88% occur a single time. About 1.2% of the sample rests with the top ten.

Explained via the paper, the time point label denotes: newly diagnosed, previously untreated cHL patient sample. CD4+ T cells were purified from thawed PBMCs by magnetic negative selection with a Miltenyi CD4+ T cell isolation kit. As a comparison group for the relapsed/refractory trial patients, PBMCs from patients with newly diagnosed, previously untreated classical Hodgkin lymphoma were sequenced. Peripheral blood was collected in 8 mL Vacutainer Cell Preparation Tubes, from which PBMCs were isolated by centrifugation and then cryopreserved. Purified CD4+ and CD8+ fractions were prepared only for cases where an additional PBMC sample was available. Magnetically labelled cells were depleted on LS columns in a quadroMACS separator, and the flow-through was collected as the purified fraction. Relative to germline, V is 2 bases shorter and J is 1 base shorter, with 6 bases between their ends. The germline V gene (reference sequence) sets CDR1 to LNHDA and CDR2 to SQIVND. The CDR3 goes from the cysteine to the phenylalanine over 13 residues. CDR3 DNA only is kept here, 39 bases in frame from base 1.

These data originate in a study of PD-1 blockade in classical Hodgkin lymphoma (dated by TCRdb to the early 2020s). Study-level background: A peripheral blood immune signature of response to PD-1 blockade in classical Hodgkin lymphoma was defined using TCR beta sequencing and CyTOF.

Here is what the overall study found, with its caveats: Newly diagnosed patients were reported to have lower baseline TCR diversity than healthy donors, and relapsed/refractory patients were reported to have lower baseline TCR diversity still. The study was limited to a single clinical trial cohort, and causes of repertoire differences, possibly disease activity or prior therapy, remained undefined.

Material: CD4+ T cells from blood. The receptor was derived from a human donor with classical Hodgkin lymphoma. The sequence links TRBV19 to TRBJ2-7; there is no confident call for the D gene. The sequenced DNA is TGTGCCAGTAGTATACGGCATTCCTACGAGCAGTACTTC. Translated, this is CASSIRHSYEQYF.